These T cell receptor beta chains were read from a single sample in a study of T cell repertoires in cytomegalovirus infection. TCRdb ran MiXCR on the reads and lists one entry per CDR3 protein. The sample lists about 500,000 distinct CDR3 sequences; about 33% were seen once. No antigen is known for these receptors. This material consisted of cultured PBMCs, taken from culture after CMV antigen stimulation. The receptors were sampled from a human donor in good health (CMV status not recorded). Some clones in this sample may be carry-over from other donors' samples. The CDR3 runs from the conserved cysteine through the conserved F or W. Fields, in order: clone size, D gene, J gene, V gene, CDR3 protein, CDR3 DNA. A D gene is named only where the DNA matches it firmly. For some rows the clone size is stated as once, few or many, or as a class when expanded; others skip it.

clone size: few
D gene: .
J gene: TRBJ1-1
V gene: TRBV11-2
CDR3 protein: CASSPQGRGGTEAFF
CDR3 DNA: TGTGCCAGCAGCCCTCAAGGCAGGGGTGGCACTGAAGCTTTCTTT

clone size: few
D gene: TRBD2
J gene: TRBJ2-1
V gene: TRBV7-2
CDR3 protein: CASSPRTSGRGDEQFF
CDR3 DNA: TGTGCCAGCAGCCCCAGGACTAGCGGGAGGGGGGATGAGCAGTTCTTC

clone size: few
D gene: TRBD2
J gene: TRBJ2-1
V gene: TRBV7-2
CDR3 protein: CASGRRASGRNEQFF
CDR3 DNA: TGTGCCAGCGGAAGGAGGGCTAGCGGGAGGAATGAGCAGTTCTTC

clone size: .
D gene: .
J gene: TRBJ1-4
V gene: TRBV4-1
CDR3 protein: CASSQVGGVFEKLFF
CDR3 DNA: TGCGCCAGCAGCCAAGTTGGCGGGGTGTTCGAAAAACTGTTTTTT

clone size: .
D gene: .
J gene: TRBJ2-5
V gene: TRBV6-2/TRBV6-3
CDR3 protein: CASTGTVGFQTQYF
CDR3 DNA: TGTGCCAGCACCGGGACCGTGGGCTTTCAGACCCAGTACTTC

clone size: .
D gene: .
J gene: TRBJ1-1
V gene: TRBV12-3/TRBV12-4
CDR3 protein: CASRVGGMNTEAFF
CDR3 DNA: TGTGCCAGCAGGGTGGGAGGGATGAACACTGAAGCTTTCTTT

clone size: .
D gene: .
J gene: TRBJ2-6
V gene: TRBV4-3
CDR3 protein: CASSQDEGPGANVLTF
CDR3 DNA: TGCGCCAGCAGCCAAGATGAGGGCCCTGGGGCCAACGTCCTGACTTTC

clone size: .
D gene: .
J gene: TRBJ1-5
V gene: TRBV7-2
CDR3 protein: CASSLAILWKVNQPQHF
CDR3 DNA: TGTGCCAGCAGCTTAGCTATTTTGTGGAAAGTCAATCAGCCCCAGCATTTT

clone size: .
D gene: .
J gene: TRBJ2-2
V gene: TRBV7-9
CDR3 protein: CASSLAENQVYTGELFF
CDR3 DNA: TGTGCCAGCAGCTTAGCGGAAAACCAGGTCTACACCGGGGAGCTGTTTTTT

clone size: .
D gene: .
J gene: TRBJ1-5
V gene: TRBV20-1
CDR3 protein: CSARDGGANQPQHF
CDR3 DNA: TGCAGTGCTAGAGATGGGGGGGCCAATCAGCCCCAGCATTTT

clone size: .
D gene: .
J gene: TRBJ2-5
V gene: TRBV6-2/TRBV6-3
CDR3 protein: CASSYEETQYF
CDR3 DNA: TGTGCCAGCAGTTACGAGGAGACCCAGTACTTC

clone size: many
D gene: TRBD2
J gene: TRBJ2-3
V gene: TRBV7-8
CDR3 protein: CASSLASAGGVTDTQYF
CDR3 DNA: TGTGCCAGCAGCTTAGCGTCGGCGGGAGGGGTCACAGATACGCAGTATTTT

clone size: many
D gene: TRBD2
J gene: TRBJ2-7
V gene: TRBV7-2
CDR3 protein: CASTLRLAGVDEQYF
CDR3 DNA: TGTGCCAGCACCCTACGACTAGCGGGAGTCGACGAGCAGTACTTC

clone size: few
D gene: .
J gene: TRBJ1-2
V gene: TRBV4-1
CDR3 protein: CASSQTDTSYGYTF
CDR3 DNA: TGCGCCAGCAGCCAAACCGACACGTCCTATGGCTACACCTTC

clone size: .
D gene: .
J gene: TRBJ1-2
V gene: TRBV10-3
CDR3 protein: CAISVDETYGYTF
CDR3 DNA: TGTGCCATCAGTGTGGACGAGACCTATGGCTACACCTTC

clone size: .
D gene: TRBD1
J gene: TRBJ2-5
V gene: TRBV24-1
CDR3 protein: CATSDSSGQGYETQYF
CDR3 DNA: TGTGCCACCAGTGATTCTTCGGGACAGGGATATGAGACCCAGTACTTC